This T cell receptor (beta chain) is from a study of T cells in Graves' hyperthyroidism and ophthalmopathy. Uncontrolled infection, other autoimmune disease, pregnancy or lactation barred patients from enrollment. Fresh peripheral blood, around 9.5 ml, yielded the PBMCs. Study outcomes and limitations: The model forecast ophthalmopathy, anticipating it by a median approximately 7 months before onset. Within blood appeared most thyroid clonotypes that had expanded above 0.001.

Many counts were recorded for this clonotype. The antigen remains unidentified. TCR beta CDR3 sequences were amplified from RNA transcripts. In the first-round RT-PCR of the TCR CDR3, the HTBI primer set was used. MiXCR, applied by TCRdb to the multiplex PCR reads, yields one record per CDR3 protein. The table has about 400,000 distinct CDR3 sequences, about 16% seen once. Germline trimming cut 6 bases from V and 7 bases from J; bases unmatched to any gene: 9. The CDR3 runs 16 residues. Germline CDR1 is SGHTA and CDR2 is FQGTGA. The V and J genes are TRBV7-3 and TRBJ2-1, with 13 nucleotides matching TRBD2. The sample taken for sequencing was blood. This sequence was found in a woman in her twenties or thirties with Graves' hyperthyroidism. CDR3 amino acids: CASRQSGTSGTNEQFF. CDR3 sequence (DNA): TGTGCCAGCAGGCAATCTGGGACTAGCGGGACGAATGAGCAGTTCTTC.